The entry below gives a single T cell receptor (beta chain) sequence along with its context. The sample belongs to a study of blood T cell repertoires in COVID-19. Background on the study: COVID-19 samples, acute and convalescent, were from the United States, Italy and Spain. Sample material is recorded as cDNA or gDNA derived from T cells, B-cell-depleted T cells, or PBMCs.

Participant reports of clinical history set cohort assignment. In the study's own analysis: Estimation of nucleated cell counts was performed using reference gene primer amplification. Method: immunoSEQ multiplex PCR; TCRdb's copy keeps in-frame clones and lacks some. The V and J calls and the clone size are those of that table, but D and trimming were determined from the DNA. The data contain hundreds of thousands of clones, about 81% of them singletons. The V end was cut by 5 bases, the J end by 5 bases, with 18 bases between. The CDR3 contains 16 residues. Germline V gene sequence: CDR1 SGHVS, CDR2 FQNEAQ.

This clonotype was obtained from a young man with acute COVID-19. Material: PBMCs or T cells enriched from blood (not recorded which). The chain is built from TRBV7-8 and TRBJ2-2, with a tentative D call TRBD1 (6 bases). The CDR3 reads CASSPQGQWSTGELFF. CDR3 bases: TGTGCCAGCAGCCCTCAGGGGCAATGGAGTACCGGGGAGCTGTTTTTT.